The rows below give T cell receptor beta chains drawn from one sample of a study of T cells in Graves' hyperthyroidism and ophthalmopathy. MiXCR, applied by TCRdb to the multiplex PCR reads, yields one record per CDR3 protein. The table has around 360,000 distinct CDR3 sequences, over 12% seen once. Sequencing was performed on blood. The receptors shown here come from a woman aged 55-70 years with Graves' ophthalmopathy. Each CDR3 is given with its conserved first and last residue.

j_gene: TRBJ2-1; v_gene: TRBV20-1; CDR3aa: CSARGGGAYYNEQFF
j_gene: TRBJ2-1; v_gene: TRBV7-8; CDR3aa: CASSLVSGAALNYNEQFF
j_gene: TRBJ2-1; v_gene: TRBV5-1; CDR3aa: CASSPGTVNEQFF
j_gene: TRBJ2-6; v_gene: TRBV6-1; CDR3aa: CASSRTAGSGANVLTF
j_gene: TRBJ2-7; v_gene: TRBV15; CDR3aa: CATSRAGAGEQYF
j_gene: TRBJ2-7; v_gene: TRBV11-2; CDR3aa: CASSLDETRSYEQYF
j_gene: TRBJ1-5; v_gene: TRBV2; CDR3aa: CASSYSGESQPQHF
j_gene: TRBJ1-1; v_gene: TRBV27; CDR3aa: CASSFRTNTEAFF
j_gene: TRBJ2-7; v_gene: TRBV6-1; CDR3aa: CASSPPSGRGTYEQYF
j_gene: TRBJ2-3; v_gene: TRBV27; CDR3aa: CASSSRISTDTQYF
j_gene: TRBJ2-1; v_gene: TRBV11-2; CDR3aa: CAIHTGTSGQAGEQFF
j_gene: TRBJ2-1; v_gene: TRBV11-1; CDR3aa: CASSSQGAFNEQFF
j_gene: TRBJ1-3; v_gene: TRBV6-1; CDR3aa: CASSDGQGSRNTIYF
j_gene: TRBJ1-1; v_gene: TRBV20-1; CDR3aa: CSANFGGGRTEAFF
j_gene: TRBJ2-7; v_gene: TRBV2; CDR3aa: CASSRSSGYYEQYF
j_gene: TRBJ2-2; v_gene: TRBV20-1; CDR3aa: CSAPWRGELFF
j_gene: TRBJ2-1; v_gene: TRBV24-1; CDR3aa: CATSDPGPDGGNEQFF
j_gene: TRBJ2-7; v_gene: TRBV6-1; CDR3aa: CASSPRGQGDHEQYF
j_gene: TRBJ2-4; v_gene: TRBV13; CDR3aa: CASRGNLINIQYF
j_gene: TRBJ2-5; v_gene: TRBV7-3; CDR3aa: CASSPGVTSETQYF
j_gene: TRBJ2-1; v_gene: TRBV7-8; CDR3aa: CASSLSTGDYNEQFF
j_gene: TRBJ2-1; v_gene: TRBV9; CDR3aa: CASSGGTGGYEQFF
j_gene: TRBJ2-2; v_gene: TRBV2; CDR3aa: CASRWALNTGELFF
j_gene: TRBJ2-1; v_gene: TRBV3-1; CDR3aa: CASRKREGRNEQFF
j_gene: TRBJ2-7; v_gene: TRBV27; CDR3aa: CASSLETSGIYEQYF
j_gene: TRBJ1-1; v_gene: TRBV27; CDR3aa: CASSTPELASEAFF
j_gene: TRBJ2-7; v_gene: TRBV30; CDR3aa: CAWARGGGSYEQYF
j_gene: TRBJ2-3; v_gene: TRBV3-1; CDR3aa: CASSQVGGLAGDTQYF
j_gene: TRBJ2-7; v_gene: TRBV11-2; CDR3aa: CASSSVSGAHEQYF
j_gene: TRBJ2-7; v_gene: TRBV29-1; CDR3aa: CSVPGQGTYEQYF
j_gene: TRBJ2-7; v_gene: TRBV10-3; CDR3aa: CAISEDWMSEQYF
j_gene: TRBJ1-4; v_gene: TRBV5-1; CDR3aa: CASSLGQRHEKLFF
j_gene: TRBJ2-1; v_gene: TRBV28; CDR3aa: CASSLLVAGSFENEQFF
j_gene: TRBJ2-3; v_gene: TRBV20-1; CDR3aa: CSARETGVSDTQYF
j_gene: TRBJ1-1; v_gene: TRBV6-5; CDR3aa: CASSYDPSTKTEAFF
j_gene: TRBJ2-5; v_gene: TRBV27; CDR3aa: CASSRRGGDRLYETQYF
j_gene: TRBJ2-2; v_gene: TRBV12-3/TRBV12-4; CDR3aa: CASSFGGSVTGELFF
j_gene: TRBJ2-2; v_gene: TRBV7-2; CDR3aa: CASSSTSGRTGELFF
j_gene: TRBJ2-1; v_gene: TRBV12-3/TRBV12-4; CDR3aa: CASSLAVAGEQFF
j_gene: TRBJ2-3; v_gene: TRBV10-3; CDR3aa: CAISEYTTQTDTQYF
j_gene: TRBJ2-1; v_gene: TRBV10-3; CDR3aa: CAISEYDSQGDNEQFF
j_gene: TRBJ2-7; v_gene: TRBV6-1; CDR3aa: CASSGGAGSEQYF
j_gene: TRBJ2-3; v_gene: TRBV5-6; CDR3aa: CASSLVPPTDTQYF
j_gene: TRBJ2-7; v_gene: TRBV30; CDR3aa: CAWSVGPTGVQYF
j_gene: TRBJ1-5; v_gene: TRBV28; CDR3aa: CASSLGGGAGKPQHF
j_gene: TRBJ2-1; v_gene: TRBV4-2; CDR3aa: CASSYGVAGGANNEQFF
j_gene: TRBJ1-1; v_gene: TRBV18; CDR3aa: CASSRTSNTEAFF